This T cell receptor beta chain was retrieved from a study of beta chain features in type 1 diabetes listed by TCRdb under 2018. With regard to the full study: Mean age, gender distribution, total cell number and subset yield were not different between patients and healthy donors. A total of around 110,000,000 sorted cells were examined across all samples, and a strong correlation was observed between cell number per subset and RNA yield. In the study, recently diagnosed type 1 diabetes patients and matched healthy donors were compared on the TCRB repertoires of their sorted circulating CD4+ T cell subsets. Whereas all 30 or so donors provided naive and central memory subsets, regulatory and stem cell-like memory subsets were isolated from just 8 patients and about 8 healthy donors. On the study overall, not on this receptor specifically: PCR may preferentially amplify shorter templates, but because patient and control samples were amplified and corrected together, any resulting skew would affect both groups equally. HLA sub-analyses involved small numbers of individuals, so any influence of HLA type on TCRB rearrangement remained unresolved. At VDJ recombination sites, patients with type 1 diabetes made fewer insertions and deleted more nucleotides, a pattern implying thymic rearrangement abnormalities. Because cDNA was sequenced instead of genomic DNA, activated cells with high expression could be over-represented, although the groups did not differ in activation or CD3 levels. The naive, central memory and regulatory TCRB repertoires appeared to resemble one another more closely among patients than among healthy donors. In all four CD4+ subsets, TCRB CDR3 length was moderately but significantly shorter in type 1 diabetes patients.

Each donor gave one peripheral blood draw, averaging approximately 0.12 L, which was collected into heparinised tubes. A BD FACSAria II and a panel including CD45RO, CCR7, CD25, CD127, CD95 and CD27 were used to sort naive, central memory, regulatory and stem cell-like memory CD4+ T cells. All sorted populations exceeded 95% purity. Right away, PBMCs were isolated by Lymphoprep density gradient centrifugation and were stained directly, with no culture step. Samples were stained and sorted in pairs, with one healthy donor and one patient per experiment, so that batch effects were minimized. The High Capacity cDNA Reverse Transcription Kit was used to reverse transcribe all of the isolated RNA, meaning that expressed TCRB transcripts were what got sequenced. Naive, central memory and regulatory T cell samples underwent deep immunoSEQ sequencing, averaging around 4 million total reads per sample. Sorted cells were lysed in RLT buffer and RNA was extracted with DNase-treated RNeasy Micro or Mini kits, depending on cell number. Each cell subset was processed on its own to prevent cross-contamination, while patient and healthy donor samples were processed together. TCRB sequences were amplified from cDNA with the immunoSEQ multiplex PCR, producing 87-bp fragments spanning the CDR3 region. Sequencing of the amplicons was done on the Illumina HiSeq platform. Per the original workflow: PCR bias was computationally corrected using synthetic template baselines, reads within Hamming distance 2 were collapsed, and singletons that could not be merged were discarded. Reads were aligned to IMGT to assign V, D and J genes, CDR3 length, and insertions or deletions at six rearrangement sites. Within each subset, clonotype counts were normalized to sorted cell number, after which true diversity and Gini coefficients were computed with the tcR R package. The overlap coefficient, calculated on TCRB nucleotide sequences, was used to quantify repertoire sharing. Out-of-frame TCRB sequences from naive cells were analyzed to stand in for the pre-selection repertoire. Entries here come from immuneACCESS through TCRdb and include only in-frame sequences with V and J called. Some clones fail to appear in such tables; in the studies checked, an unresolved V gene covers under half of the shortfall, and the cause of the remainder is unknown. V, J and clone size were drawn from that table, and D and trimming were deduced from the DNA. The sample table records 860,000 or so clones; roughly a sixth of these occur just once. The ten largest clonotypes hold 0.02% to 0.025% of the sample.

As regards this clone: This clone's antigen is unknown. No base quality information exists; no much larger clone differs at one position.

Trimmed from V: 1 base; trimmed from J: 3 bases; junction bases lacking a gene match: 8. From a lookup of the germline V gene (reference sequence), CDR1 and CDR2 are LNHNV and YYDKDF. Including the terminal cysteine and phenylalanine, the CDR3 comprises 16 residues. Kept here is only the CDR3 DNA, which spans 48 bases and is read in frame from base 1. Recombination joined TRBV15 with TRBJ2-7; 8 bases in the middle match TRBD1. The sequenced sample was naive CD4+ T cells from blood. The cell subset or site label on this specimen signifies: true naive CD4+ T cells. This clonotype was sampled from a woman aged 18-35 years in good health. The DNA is TGTGCCACCAGCAGAGGGGGGGACAGGAGCTTCTACGAGCAGTACTTC. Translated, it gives CATSRGGDRSFYEQYF.